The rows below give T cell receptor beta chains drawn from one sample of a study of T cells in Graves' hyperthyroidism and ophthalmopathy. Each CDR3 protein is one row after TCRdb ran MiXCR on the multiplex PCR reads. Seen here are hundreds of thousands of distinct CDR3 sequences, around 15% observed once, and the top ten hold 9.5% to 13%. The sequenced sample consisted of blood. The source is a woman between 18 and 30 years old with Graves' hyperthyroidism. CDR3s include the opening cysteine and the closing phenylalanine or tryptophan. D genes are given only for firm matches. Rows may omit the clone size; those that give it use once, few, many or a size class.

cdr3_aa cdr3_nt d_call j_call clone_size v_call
CASSHLGREGYNEQFF TGCGCCAGCAGCCATTTGGGTCGGGAGGGCTACAATGAGCAGTTCTTC TRBD2 TRBJ2-1 - TRBV4-3
CASSLGGRGAYNEQFF TGTGCCAGCAGTTTAGGGGGGAGGGGGGCCTACAATGAGCAGTTCTTC - TRBJ2-1 - TRBV12-3/TRBV12-4
CASSEVYRGGEQYF TGTGCCAGCAGTGAAGTATACAGGGGGGGAGAGCAGTACTTC - TRBJ2-7 few TRBV6-1
CASSETSGRDINEQFF TGCGCCAGCAGTGAGACTAGCGGGAGAGATATCAATGAGCAGTTCTTC TRBD2 TRBJ2-1 many TRBV10-1
CATSRGGIGPQDTQYF TGTGCCACCAGCAGAGGCGGGATTGGTCCACAGGATACGCAGTATTTT - TRBJ2-3 many TRBV15
CASSPNQGNTEAFF TGTGCCAGCTCACCTAATCAGGGGAACACTGAAGCTTTCTTT - TRBJ1-1 many TRBV18
CAWSQGRDTEAFF TGTGCCTGGAGTCAGGGGAGGGACACTGAAGCTTTCTTT - TRBJ1-1 - TRBV30
CASSSGLAGVIQYF TGTGCCAGCAGCTCCGGACTAGCGGGGGTAATCCAGTACTTC TRBD2 TRBJ2-5 few TRBV28
CASSLTSQGPNTGELFF TGTGCCAGCAGCTTAACGTCACAGGGCCCTAACACCGGGGAGCTGTTTTTT - TRBJ2-2 - TRBV7-3
CASSYSRRDTQYF TGTGCCAGCAGTTACTCGAGGAGGGATACGCAGTATTTT - TRBJ2-3 - TRBV6-5
CASSRDRIRNEQFF TGTGCCAGCAGTCGGGACAGGATTAGAAATGAGCAGTTCTTC TRBD1 TRBJ2-1 many TRBV13
CASSDTGTGLRHEQFF TGTGCCAGCAGTGACACCGGGACAGGGTTAAGGCATGAGCAGTTCTTC TRBD1 TRBJ2-1 many TRBV2
CASSPGGTEYNEQFF TGTGCCAGCTCACCAGGAGGGACAGAATACAATGAGCAGTTCTTC - TRBJ2-1 - TRBV18